This T cell receptor beta chain was captured by sequencing in a study of blood T cell repertoires in COVID-19. Study details: The analysed material was cDNA or gDNA that came from T cells, B-cell-depleted T cells, or PBMCs.

The CDR3 consists of 15 residues. Trimming took 1 base from V and 4 from J, leaving 12 bases between them. CDR1 is SGHTS and CDR2 is YDEGEE in the germline V gene. Clinical history as reported by participants underpinned cohort assignment. Profiled with immunoSEQ multiplex PCR; TCRdb holds only in-frame clones, not every one. The profile shows about 190,000 clones, 82% of them singletons. The origin of this receptor is a woman aged 55-69 years with acute COVID-19. Sequencing input: PBMCs or T cells enriched from blood (not recorded which). The chain couples TRBV5-8 to TRBJ1-3; maybe TRBD1 (5 bases). The CDR3 loop reads CASSLQGYSGNTIYF. DNA for the CDR3: TGTGCCAGCAGCTTGCAGGGATACAGCGGAAACACCATATATTTT.